The 29 T cell receptor beta chains below were found in one sample sequenced in a study of blood T cells in healthy people across ages. Together with a sample-barcoded 5' primer, a J-beta primer mix was included in a second PCR lasting roughly 6 to 12 cycles. TCRdb independently ran MiXCR on the 5' RACE reads; one entry per CDR3 protein. The data show fewer than 1,000,000 distinct CDR3 sequences, with under 55% seen just once and approximately 19% held by the top ten. Sequencing was done on a sample of blood. All receptors derive from a man between 60 and 75 years old in good health.

This clonotype was seen once. V is TRBV27 and J is TRBJ1-6; D possibly corresponds to TRBD1 (5 bases). This CDR3 has 15 residues. Germline V gene lookup returns CDR1 MNHEY and CDR2 SMNVEV (reference sequence). V was trimmed by 6 bases and J by 8 bases, leaving 17 bases between them. CDR3 DNA sequence: TGTGCCAGCAGAGGTCTCAGGGAGGTTTATTCACCCCTCCACTTT. It yields the protein CASRGLREVYSPLHF.

CDR3 sequence reads: CSAARGQFNEKLFF. CDR3 coding DNA: TGCAGTGCTGCCAGAGGACAGTTTAATGAAAAACTGTTTTTT. The chain couples TRBV20-1 to TRBJ1-4, with a weak D call TRBD1 (6 bases). There are 14 residues in the CDR3. V gave up 5 bases and J gave up 4 bases, with 14 bases separating them. The V gene's germline CDR1 is DFQATT and CDR2 SNEGSKA (reference sequence).

The DNA of the CDR3 is TGTGCCAGCAGTCCGTTGGGACTAGCCTTTAATGAGCAGTTCTTC. Protein product: CASSPLGLAFNEQFF. This sequence joins TRBV28 and TRBJ2-1; 9 nucleotides align to TRBD2. This CDR3 spans 15 amino acids. V lost 5 bases, J lost 7 bases, and 9 bases stayed unmatched. CDR1 MDHEN and CDR2 SYDVKM come from the germline V gene.

This chain uses TRBV20-1 with TRBJ1-1; 9 bases map to TRBD1. After removal of 4 bases from V and 5 bases from J, the junction contained 2 bases not matched to a gene. This CDR3 comprises 12 residues. Germline CDR1 is DFQATT and CDR2 is SNEGSKA (reference sequence). The CDR3 coding sequence is TGCAGTGCTAAGACAGGGGGTACTGAAGCTTTCTTT. Amino acids: CSAKTGGTEAFF.

This sequence joins TRBV7-9 and TRBJ2-1; D possibly matches TRBD1 or TRBD2 (6 bases each). Germline CDR1 is SEHNR and CDR2 is FQNEAQ (reference sequence). The CDR3 spans 16 residues. V lost 5 bases and J lost 5, with 19 bases in between. DNA of the CDR3: TGTGCCAGCAGCGGGGGGACAACCTATAGGGACAATGAGCAGTTCTTC. Protein: CASSGGTTYRDNEQFF.

There are a few counts of this clonotype. This sequence joins TRBV2 and TRBJ1-1; 9 bases align to TRBD1. Germline assignment: CDR1 SNHLY and CDR2 FYNNEI. There are 14 residues in the CDR3. V trimming: 7 bases; J trimming: 0 bases; junction bases outside the gene matches: 3. The CDR3 reads CASTGDRVNTEAFF. In DNA, the CDR3 is TGTGCCAGCACCGGGGACAGGGTGAACACTGAAGCTTTCTTT.

There are many counts of this clonotype. The gene calls are TRBV6-1 and TRBJ1-5, with unresolved D. Per the germline V gene, CDR1 is MNHNS and CDR2 is SASEGT. Trimming left V 5 bases short and J 7 bases short, with 9 bases between. This CDR3 has 12 residues. CDR3 sequence: CASSPGGQPQHF. The DNA of the CDR3 is TGTGCCAGCAGTCCCGGCGGACAGCCCCAGCATTTT.

The chain combines TRBV2 with TRBJ1-2; 8 nucleotides match TRBD1. V lost 10 bases and J lost 6; bases outside the gene matches: 7. Germline V gene data show CDR1 as SNHLY and CDR2 as FYNNEI. This CDR3 is built from 12 residues. For the CDR3, the DNA is TGTGCCACTGTGAGACAGGGGAATGGCTACACCTTC. This gives the protein CATVRQGNGYTF.

This clonotype has just a few counts. J is TRBJ1-6 and V is TRBV29-1; 8 bases line up with TRBD1. The CDR3 runs 13 residues. V was pared by 4 bases and J by 7 bases, with 3 bases of the junction left unmatched. In germline, CDR1 is SQVTM, CDR2 ANQGSEA. The CDR3: CSVGTGLNSPLHF. CDR3 coding DNA: TGCAGCGTTGGGACAGGGCTAAATTCACCCCTCCACTTT.

This chain connects TRBV29-1 to TRBJ1-2, with TRBD1 as a possible D gene (6 bases). V was trimmed by 6 bases and J by 5 bases, leaving 19 bases between them. CDR1 is SQVTM and CDR2 is ANQGSEA in the germline V gene. The CDR3 has 14 amino acids. The CDR3 DNA is TGCAGCGTCGCCTTGAGGACAGAAACATATGGCTACACCTTC. It encodes CSVALRTETYGYTF.

This sequence joins TRBV4-3 and TRBJ2-5, with 8 positions matching TRBD1. The end of the DNA is better explained by TRBJ2-7, so the J call may be wrong. The CDR3 loop spans 15 amino acids. Germline V gives CDR1 LGHNA, CDR2 YSLEER. Here the CDR3 DNA reads TGCGCCAGCAGCCGGTCCGGGACAGGAGGGCACGAGCAGTACTTC. As protein: CASSRSGTGGHEQYF.

The chain is built from TRBV20-1 and TRBJ2-1; 8 bases are a match to TRBD1. CDR1 is DFQATT, CDR2 SNEGSKA, per germline (reference sequence). The CDR3 contains 18 residues. The junction had 17 bases not matched to a gene; V was cut back by 2 bases and J by 5 bases. CDR3 sequence reads: CSARPFPGQAGDHNEQFF. CDR3 nucleotides: TGCAGTGCTAGACCATTCCCGGGACAGGCTGGGGATCACAATGAGCAGTTCTTC.

The V call is TRBV19, the J call TRBJ1-5; 9 positions agree with TRBD1. The ends lost 7 bases at V and 9 bases at J; junction bases unmatched: 7. CDR3 length: 13 amino acids. Per the germline V gene, CDR1 is LNHDA and CDR2 is SQIVND (reference sequence). The CDR3 DNA reads TGTGCCAGTAACAGGGGGCATCAAGCGCCCCAGCATTTT. Amino acid sequence: CASNRGHQAPQHF.

This rearrangement joins TRBV6-6 to TRBJ2-6; no firm D call. Between the trimmed V and J ends, which lost 5 bases and 5 bases, there was a span of 13 bases. CDR3 length: 15 amino acids. Germline V CDR1 and CDR2: MNHNY, SVGAGI (reference sequence). The CDR3 protein is CASSHTDSWANVLTF. The CDR3 coding sequence is TGTGCCAGCAGTCACACCGATTCCTGGGCCAACGTCCTGACTTTC.

As to this clonotype: A junction end diverges from the germline sequence, so it may reflect a read error. This sequence joins TRBV6-1 and TRBJ2-4; 13 nucleotides agree with TRBD2. CDR3 length: 15 residues. Germline V gene lookup returns CDR1 MNHNS and CDR2 SASEGT. CDR3 residues: CASREGLAGAIIQYF. CDR3 sequence (DNA): TGTGCCAGCAGGGAAGGACTAGCGGGGGCGATCATTCAGTACTTC.

This sequence joins TRBV11-1 and TRBJ2-5; possible D gene TRBD1, 6 bases. Trimming left V 5 bases short and J 4 bases short, with 11 bases between. Germline lookup yields CDR1 SGHAT and CDR2 FQDESV (reference sequence). CDR3 length equals 13 residues. For the CDR3, the DNA is TGTGCCAGCAGCCACAGGGTCGTAGAGACCCAGTACTTC. Translating gives CASSHRVVETQYF.

The chain has TRBV2 and TRBJ2-5; D remains unclear. This CDR3 is 15 amino acids long. Germline V CDR1 and CDR2: SNHLY, FYNNEI. Deletions cut 2 bases from V and 5 bases from J, with 15 bases between. The CDR3 DNA follows: TGTGCCAGCAGTGAAAATCGGAATAGCCGGGAGACCCAGTACTTC. This encodes CASSENRNSRETQYF.

This clonotype came up many times. This rearrangement joins TRBV4-3 to TRBJ2-7; TRBD2 is a possible D gene (5 bases). The CDR3 consists of 14 residues. V was clipped by 0 bases and J by 4 bases, with 10 bases between them. Germline values: CDR1 LGHNA, CDR2 YSLEER. The CDR3 is CASSQDRGLYEQYF. The CDR3 DNA is TGCGCCAGCAGCCAAGATCGGGGTTTGTACGAGCAGTACTTC.

In its sample, this clonotype was seen a few times. The chain couples TRBV11-2 to TRBJ2-1; D may be TRBD2 (6 bases). The CDR3 runs to 15 residues. The V gene's germline CDR1 is SGHAT and CDR2 FQNNGV. The V end was cut by 5 bases, the J end by 6 bases, with 17 bases between. In DNA, the CDR3 is TGTGCCAGCAGCGCCTCGACGACTAGGGGCAATGAGCAGTTCTTC. This translates into CASSASTTRGNEQFF.

The CDR3 sequence: CASGLGPPSRGHPVGEQFF. The CDR3 DNA follows: TGTGCTAGCGGCTTAGGGCCCCCCTCTCGGGGCCACCCGGTCGGTGAGCAGTTCTTC. The chain is built from TRBV11-2 and TRBJ2-1; TRBD2 is a possible D gene (6 bases). In germline, CDR1 is SGHAT, CDR2 FQNNGV. This CDR3 has 19 amino acids.

The sample holds a few counts of this clonotype. The J gene is TRBJ1-2, the V gene TRBV12-3 or TRBV12-4; D is ambiguous. This CDR3 region has 16 residues. The germline V and J ends were trimmed by 2 bases and 1 base, with 14 bases remaining between them. The CDR3 DNA reads TGTGCCAGCAGTTTACAAAGAGTTAGGGATAACTATGGCTACACCTTC. Translation gives CASSLQRVRDNYGYTF.

The rearrangement links TRBV7-9 to TRBJ1-1, with TRBD1 as a possible D gene (6 bases). The CDR3 contains 14 residues. Trimming removed 5 bases at V and 5 bases at J, with 15 bases between. Germline-derived CDR1 and CDR2 are SEHNR and FQNEAQ (reference sequence). CDR3 residues: CASSQGPRGTEAFF. Here the CDR3 DNA reads TGTGCCAGCAGCCAGGGGCCACGGGGGACTGAAGCTTTCTTT.

V usage is TRBV20-1 and J usage is TRBJ2-5; 13 bases are a match to TRBD2. This CDR3 region has 16 residues. V gave up 0 bases and J gave up 2 bases; unmatched junction bases: 3. Germline CDR1 is DFQATT and CDR2 is SNEGSKA (reference sequence). The CDR3 loop is CSARDGLAGEQETQYF. DNA of the CDR3: TGCAGTGCTAGAGACGGACTAGCGGGGGAGCAAGAGACCCAGTACTTC.

The chain carries TRBV29-1 and TRBJ1-2; a weak D match, TRBD1 (5 bases). Germline CDR1 reads SQVTM; CDR2 reads ANQGSEA. Trimming removed 1 base from V and 4 bases from J, with 16 bases in between. This CDR3 is built from 15 residues. In DNA form, the CDR3 reads TGCAGCGTTGAAGCATTGGACACTTGGGGCTATGGCTACACCTTC. Amino acid sequence: CSVEALDTWGYGYTF. Based on the CDR3 plus reference TRBV29-1 and TRBJ1-2, the full variable domain is SAVISQKPSRDICQRGTSLTIQCQVDSQVTMMFWYRQQPGQSLTLIATANQGSEATYESGFVIDKFPISRPNLTFSTLTVSNMSPEDSSIYLCSVEALDTWGYGYTFGSGTRLTVV.

Many counts were recorded for this clonotype. V gene TRBV11-2 combines with J gene TRBJ1-1; D is undetermined. V lost 3 bases to trimming and J lost 5 bases, with 13 bases between them. CDR1 is SGHAT and CDR2 is FQNNGV in the germline V gene. The CDR3 sequence is 14 residues long. CDR3 loop: CASSFNRAGTEAFF. As DNA, the CDR3 is TGTGCCAGCAGCTTCAACCGTGCCGGGACTGAAGCTTTCTTT.

This chain links TRBV4-3 with TRBJ1-5; D is uncertain. CDR1 is LGHNA, CDR2 YSLEER, per germline. Between the trimmed V and J ends, which lost 1 base and 3 bases, there was a span of 10 bases. CDR3 length: 15 amino acids. This CDR3 is CASSQGFRTNQPQHF. The DNA of the CDR3 is TGCGCCAGCAGCCAAGGTTTCCGAACCAATCAGCCCCAGCATTTT.

This chain connects TRBV20-1 to TRBJ2-1; 9 bases fit TRBD2. Trimming took 7 bases from V and 7 from J; bases not matched to a gene: 17. The germline V gene encodes CDR1 DFQATT and CDR2 SNEGSKA (reference sequence). CDR3 length: 16 amino acids. This chain's CDR3 is CSVPRRRGGLGNEQFF. In DNA form, the CDR3 reads TGCAGTGTCCCGCGTCGGCGGGGGGGCCTGGGGAATGAGCAGTTCTTC.

The sample holds a few counts of this clonotype. J is TRBJ2-3 and V is TRBV9; 9 positions agree with TRBD2. Germline CDR1 is SGDLS and CDR2 is YYNGEE. This CDR3 is built from 15 residues. V was clipped by 4 bases and J by 6 bases; unmatched bases: 9. CDR3 amino acids: CASSPRGGLSDTQYF. The CDR3 nucleotides read TGTGCCAGCAGCCCGCGGGGGGGCCTAAGCGATACGCAGTATTTT.

CDR3 region: CASSPEGFRAGNTIYF. Written as DNA, the CDR3 is TGCGCCAGCAGCCCGGAGGGGTTCAGAGCAGGAAACACCATATATTTT. The V call is TRBV5-1, the J call TRBJ1-3; D might be TRBD1 (5 bases). The length of the CDR3 is 16 residues. Trimming pared 4 bases from V and 4 bases from J, leaving 18 bases between. From germline, CDR1 is SGHRS and CDR2 YFSETQ. Looking up the rest from reference TRBV5-1 and TRBJ1-3 gives the full variable domain: KAGVTQTPRYLIKTRGQQVTLSCSPISGHRSVSWYQQTPGQGLQFLFEYFSETQRNKGNFPGRFSGRQFSNSRSEMNVSTLELGDSALYLCASSPEGFRAGNTIYFGEGSWLTVV.